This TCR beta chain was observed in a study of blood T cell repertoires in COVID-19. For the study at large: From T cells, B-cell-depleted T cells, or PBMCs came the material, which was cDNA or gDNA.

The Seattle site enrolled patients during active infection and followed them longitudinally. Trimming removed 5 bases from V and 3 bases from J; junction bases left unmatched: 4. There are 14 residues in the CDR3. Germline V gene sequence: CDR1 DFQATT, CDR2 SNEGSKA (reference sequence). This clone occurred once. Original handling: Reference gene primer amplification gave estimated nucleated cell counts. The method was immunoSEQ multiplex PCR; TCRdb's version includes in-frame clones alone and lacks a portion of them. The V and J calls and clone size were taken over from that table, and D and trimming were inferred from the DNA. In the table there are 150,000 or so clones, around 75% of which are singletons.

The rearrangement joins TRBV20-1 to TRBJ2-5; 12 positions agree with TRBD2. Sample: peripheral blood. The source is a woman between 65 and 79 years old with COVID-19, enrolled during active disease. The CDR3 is CSAGGLAGKETQYF. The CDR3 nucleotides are TGCAGTGCTGGTGGACTAGCGGGGAAAGAGACCCAGTACTTC.